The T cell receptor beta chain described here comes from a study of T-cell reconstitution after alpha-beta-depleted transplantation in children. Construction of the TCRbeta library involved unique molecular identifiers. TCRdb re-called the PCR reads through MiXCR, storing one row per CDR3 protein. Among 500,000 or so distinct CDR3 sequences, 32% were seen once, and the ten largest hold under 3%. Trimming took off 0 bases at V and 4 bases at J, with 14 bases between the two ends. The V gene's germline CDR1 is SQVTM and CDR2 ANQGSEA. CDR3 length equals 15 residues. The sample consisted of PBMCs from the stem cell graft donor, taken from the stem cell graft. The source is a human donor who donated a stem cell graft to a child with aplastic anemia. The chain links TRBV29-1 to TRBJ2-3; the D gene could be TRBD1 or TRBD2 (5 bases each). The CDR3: CSVEDGQGVSDTQYF. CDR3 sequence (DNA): TGCAGCGTTGAAGACGGGCAGGGAGTCTCAGATACGCAGTATTTT.